This T cell receptor (beta chain) was retrieved from a study of shared clonotypes between healthy human individuals. Study context: Each donor contributed plates that comprised three CD4 naive, three CD4 memory, two CD8 naive and one CD8 memory.

Cells designated naive CD8 were CD45RO-negative and were positively selected for CCR7, with terminally differentiated effector memory CD45RA+ cells excluded. All donors were healthy HIV-negative adults lacking recent acute infections or vaccinations. Germline V gene data show CDR1 as SEHNR and CDR2 as FQNEAQ (reference sequence). The ends were cut back, 5 bases at V and 2 bases at J, with 16 bases in the middle. The CDR3 runs 15 residues. Using immunoSEQ multiplex PCR, the repertoire was profiled, and TCRdb retains in-frame clones only, with some absent. The sample lists around 600,000 clones, roughly 98% occurring once.

This receptor was identified in a man younger than 45 in good health. The sequenced sample was naive CD8+ T cells sorted from blood. This chain uses TRBV7-9 with TRBJ2-7; tentative D call: TRBD1 (5 bases). The CDR3 is CASSQSSQGTYEQYF. CDR3 coding DNA: TGTGCCAGCAGCCAAAGCTCTCAGGGTACCTACGAGCAGTACTTC.